Below, one T cell receptor beta chain is given with its context. Antigen: not known. Primers for the PCR totalled 60 Vbeta and 13 Jbeta. Generated by immunoSEQ multiplex PCR, the TCRdb table keeps only in-frame clones and is missing some. The repertoire holds around 110,000 clones, with 77% as singletons. The record originates from a study of cytomegalovirus exposure and HLA in healthy donors. Findings and limits, study-wide: The Asian-associated ancestry cluster reportedly had fewer N-insertions than the approximately 630-donor mean in a later analysis.

The material sequenced was PBMCs. The TCR sequence derives from a male donor in good health and CMV-seronegative.

This CDR3 reads CASSLTAGIVAFF. In DNA form, the CDR3 reads TGTGCCAGCAGCTTAACGGCAGGGATTGTAGCTTTCTTT. The V call is TRBV7-9, the J call TRBJ1-1, with D maybe TRBD1 (5 bases). The V and J ends lost 2 bases and 10 bases respectively, with 14 bases between them. Germline V CDR1 and CDR2: SEHNR, FQNEAQ (reference sequence). The length of the CDR3 is 13 residues.